The present T cell receptor (beta chain) was sequenced within a study of cytomegalovirus exposure and HLA in healthy donors. Study outcomes and limitations: Data from an earlier analysis indicated that most TCR beta V segments were productive either about 90% or about 30% of the time.

Concerning this clone itself: Its target is unknown.

It was with 60 Vbeta and 13 Jbeta primers that the PCR ran. The table came from immunoSEQ multiplex PCR; TCRdb's copy has only in-frame clones and leaves some out. The profile shows about 230,000 clones, about 89% of them singletons. The germline V gene has CDR1 SGHVS and CDR2 FNYEAQ. This CDR3 comprises 13 residues. V shed 3 bases and J shed 3 bases, with 9 bases lying between them. The V gene is TRBV7-6, the J gene TRBJ2-7; possibly TRBD2 for D (7 bases). The sequenced material came from PBMCs. The sequence was obtained from a woman under 30 in good health and CMV-seronegative. The DNA of the CDR3 is TGTGCCAGCAGCTTGGGGGGGCTCTACGAGCAGTACTTC. Translating it yields CASSLGGLYEQYF.